The 28 T cell receptor beta chains below all came from one sample that was sequenced in a study of cytomegalovirus exposure and HLA in healthy donors (dated by TCRdb to the late 2010s). Libraries were made using the immunoSEQ multiplex PCR assay. The multiplex PCR relied on a mix of 60 forward primers for TCR Vbeta segments and 13 reverse primers for TCR Jbeta segments. TCRdb's version of the immuneACCESS table is confined to in-frame rearrangements and falls short of the full clone set. An unresolved V gene accounts for under half of the shortfall where checked; the remainder is of unknown origin. Present in this sample are under 200,000 clones, around four fifths of which were seen just once. The ten largest clones capture about 1.4% of the sample. Material: PBMCs. Every receptor here comes from a woman younger than 45 in good health and CMV-seronegative.

This clone came up a few times. The chain joins TRBV14 to TRBJ1-1; D gene uncertain. Trimming pared 1 base from V and 2 bases from J, leaving 5 bases between. Germline CDR1 is SGHDN and CDR2 is FVKESK. The CDR3 runs to 13 residues. The CDR3 spells CASSQGGNTEAFF. Here the CDR3 DNA reads TGTGCCAGCAGCCAAGGAGGAAACACTGAAGCTTTCTTT.

V is TRBV9 and J is TRBJ1-1; unclear D gene. Trimming left V 0 bases short and J 5 bases short, with 8 bases between. Germline CDR1 reads SGDLS; CDR2 reads YYNGEE. The CDR3 loop spans 13 amino acids. CDR3 protein: CASSVGFGTEAFF. In DNA form, the CDR3 reads TGTGCCAGCAGCGTAGGATTCGGGACTGAAGCTTTCTTT. The whole variable domain, remainder taken from reference TRBV9 and TRBJ1-1, is DSGVTQTPKHLITATGQRVTLRCSPRSGDLSVYWYQQSLDQGLQFLIQYYNGEERAKGNILERFSAQQFPDLHSELNLSSLELGDSALYFCASSVGFGTEAFFGQGTRLTVV.

The V call is TRBV28, the J call TRBJ1-3; 8 bases map to TRBD1. CDR3 length: 14 amino acids. Trimming cost V 2 bases and J 9 bases; bases outside gene matches: 6. The germline gives CDR1 MDHEN, CDR2 SYDVKM. The CDR3 region is CASSLDRGRGTIYF. In nucleotides, the CDR3 is TGTGCCAGCAGTTTAGACAGGGGCCGCGGCACCATATATTTT. Full variable domain (outside the CDR3, taken from reference TRBV28 and TRBJ1-3): DVKVTQSSRYLVKRTGEKVFLECVQDMDHENMFWYRQDPGLGLRLIYFSYDVKMKEKGDIPEGYSVSREKKERFSLILESASTNQTSMYLCASSLDRGRGTIYFGEGSWLTVV.

V and J are TRBV19 and TRBJ2-3; TRBD2 matches at 11 bases. The CDR3 is 17 residues long. V shed 1 base, J shed 0 bases, and the junction held 3 bases outside the gene matches. Germline CDR1 reads LNHDA; CDR2 reads SQIVND (reference sequence). CDR3 sequence (DNA): TGTGCCAGTAGTATAGGGGGACTAGCGGTTAGCACAGATACGCAGTATTTT. This encodes CASSIGGLAVSTDTQYF.

The rearrangement links TRBV7-9 to TRBJ2-3, with 8 bases aligning to TRBD2. CDR3 length equals 15 residues. Germline CDR1 SEHNR, CDR2 FQNEAQ (reference sequence). V gave up 5 bases and J gave up 4 bases; unmatched junction bases: 8. As DNA, the CDR3 is TGTGCCAGCAGCCCGGGACTAGAGAAAGCAGATACGCAGTATTTT. Protein sequence: CASSPGLEKADTQYF.

V and J are TRBV4-1 and TRBJ2-5, with D unresolved. The V end was cut by 2 bases, the J end by 4 bases, with 8 bases between. This CDR3 spans 13 amino acids. Germline CDR1 and CDR2: MGHRA and YSYEKL. CDR3 in amino acids: CASSQLPGETQYF. The CDR3 DNA sequence: TGCGCCAGCAGCCAACTACCTGGAGAGACCCAGTACTTC.

The chain combines TRBV2 with TRBJ1-1; 9 positions match TRBD1. The CDR3 contains 14 residues. Germline V gene sequence: CDR1 SNHLY, CDR2 FYNNEI. V shed 5 bases, J shed 4 bases, and the junction held 5 bases outside the gene matches. CDR3 DNA sequence: TGTGCCAGCAGTCCCGAGACAGGGGGCACTGAAGCTTTCTTT. This encodes CASSPETGGTEAFF.

The rearrangement links TRBV5-1 to TRBJ2-7; the D gene is possibly TRBD2 (7 bases). Germline loops: CDR1 SGHRS, CDR2 YFSETQ. V lost 0 bases to trimming and J lost 4 bases, with 14 bases between them. The CDR3 spans 15 residues. CDR3 residues: CASSLGGGGEYEQYF. The CDR3 bases are TGCGCCAGCAGCTTGGGTGGCGGGGGCGAATACGAGCAGTACTTC.

The rearrangement links TRBV5-1 to TRBJ2-3, with 9 bases matching TRBD2. Trimming removed 1 base from V and 5 bases from J; junction bases left unmatched: 5. CDR3 length: 15 amino acids. Per germline, CDR1 SGHRS and CDR2 YFSETQ. In DNA form, the CDR3 reads TGCGCCAGCAGCTTGCTGCGGGGGGGCCAAGATACGCAGTATTTT. This sequence encodes CASSLLRGGQDTQYF.

This chain joins TRBV7-2 and TRBJ1-6; D is unclear. Trimming left V 7 bases short and J 8 bases short, with 9 bases between. The CDR3 sequence is 12 residues long. Germline V gene data show CDR1 as SGHTA and CDR2 as FQGNSA. For the CDR3, the DNA is TGTGCCAGCACCTCAAACTATTCACCCCTCCACTTT. Its protein product is CASTSNYSPLHF.

This clone was counted many times. This chain uses TRBV6-5 with TRBJ1-2, with 7 nucleotides matching TRBD1. The V and J ends lost 2 bases and 7 bases, in that order; junction bases with no gene match: 10. This CDR3 spans 15 amino acids. The germline V gene encodes CDR1 MNHEY and CDR2 SVGAGI. The CDR3 spells CASSYAGTEIGGYTF. The CDR3 DNA reads as TGTGCCAGCAGTTACGCCGGGACAGAAATCGGTGGCTACACCTTC.

The J gene is TRBJ1-1, the V gene TRBV6-5; D may be TRBD1 (5 bases). Trimming removed 5 bases at V and 0 bases at J, with 10 bases between. The CDR3 length is 14 residues. CDR1 MNHEY and CDR2 SVGAGI come from the germline V gene. The DNA for the CDR3 is TGTGCCAGCAGTCAACAGGTTATGAACACTGAAGCTTTCTTT. Residues: CASSQQVMNTEAFF.

The V gene is TRBV27, the J gene TRBJ2-7, with 9 bases identical to TRBD1. V was clipped by 7 bases and J by 9 bases; unmatched bases: 19. There are 16 residues in the CDR3. The germline V gene encodes CDR1 MNHEY and CDR2 SMNVEV (reference sequence). CDR3 sequence reads: CASNERRGQGSSRQYF. The CDR3 bases are TGTGCCAGCAACGAAAGAAGAGGACAGGGGTCGAGTCGGCAGTACTTC.

Notes on this clone: Different DNA sequences within this sample yield the same CDR3. The rearrangement links TRBV6-5 to TRBJ2-7; maybe TRBD1 (7 bases). V lost 0 bases to trimming and J lost 3 bases, with 12 bases between them. From germline, CDR1 is MNHEY and CDR2 SVGAGI. The CDR3 spans 15 residues. The CDR3 loop reads CASSYSRQGGYEQYF. The CDR3 region has the DNA TGTGCCAGCAGTTACTCGAGGCAGGGGGGCTACGAGCAGTACTTC.

V and J are TRBV2 and TRBJ1-2; 10 bases map to TRBD1. CDR1 and CDR2 from the germline V gene are SNHLY and FYNNEI. The V gene end was trimmed by 6 bases and the J gene end by 1 base; junction bases not matched to a gene: 5. The CDR3 loop spans 15 amino acids. CDR3 bases: TGTGCCAGCAGACCCCGGGACAGGGGTAACTATGGCTACACCTTC. Its protein is CASRPRDRGNYGYTF.

This chain links TRBV7-6 with TRBJ1-2, with 7 bases lining up with TRBD1. Losses at the gene ends were 5 bases for V and 6 bases for J; bases not matched to a gene: 9. The length of the CDR3 is 14 residues. Germline V lookup: CDR1 SGHVS, CDR2 FNYEAQ. In nucleotides, the CDR3 is TGTGCCAGCAGCCTTACTTACAGGGGCGATGGCTACACCTTC. Translation gives CASSLTYRGDGYTF.

This clone was detected only a few times. This chain connects TRBV19 to TRBJ2-3, with 7 nucleotides matching TRBD2. The junction had 7 bases not matched to a gene; V was cut back by 7 bases and J by 3 bases. Germline V gene data show CDR1 as LNHDA and CDR2 as SQIVND (reference sequence). The CDR3 contains 14 residues. CDR3 sequence: CASTPTGGTDTQYF. CDR3 coding DNA: TGTGCCAGTACCCCCACGGGGGGAACAGATACGCAGTATTTT.

This clone has just a few counts. This chain links TRBV19 with TRBJ1-1, with 8 bases lining up with TRBD1. This CDR3 contains 15 residues. With 3 bases clipped from V and 5 bases from J, the junction kept 8 bases outside the gene matches. Germline CDR1 reads LNHDA; CDR2 reads SQIVND (reference sequence). CDR3 protein: CASSIGTGWTTEAFF. The CDR3, as DNA: TGTGCCAGTAGTATCGGGACAGGTTGGACGACTGAAGCTTTCTTT.

The rearrangement uses TRBV10-3 and TRBJ2-5; 8 nucleotides line up with TRBD1. CDR1 ENHRY and CDR2 SYGVKD come from the germline V gene. This CDR3 spans 13 amino acids. Unmatched junction bases numbered 3, after V lost 5 bases and J lost 4 bases. The DNA for the CDR3 is TGTGCCATCAGTCCCGGACAGGGAGAGACCCAGTACTTC. Translation gives CAISPGQGETQYF.

The chain combines TRBV6-6 with TRBJ1-1; no clear D. Germline lookup yields CDR1 MNHNY and CDR2 SVGAGI (reference sequence). Deletions cut 2 bases from V and 5 bases from J, with 6 bases between. CDR3 length: 12 amino acids. CDR3 loop: CASSYEETEAFF. The CDR3, as DNA: TGTGCCAGCAGTTACGAGGAAACTGAAGCTTTCTTT.

This chain joins TRBV27 and TRBJ1-2; 12 bases are shared with TRBD1. Germline loops: CDR1 MNHEY, CDR2 SMNVEV (reference sequence). Germline trimming cut 7 bases from V and 6 bases from J; bases unmatched to any gene: 9. CDR3 length equals 15 residues. Here the CDR3 reads CASTLTGTGGHGYTF. The CDR3 DNA sequence: TGTGCCAGCACCTTAACCGGGACAGGGGGCCATGGCTACACCTTC.

This clone was seen a few times. V gene TRBV5-1 combines with J gene TRBJ1-2; TRBD1 is a possible D gene (6 bases). The CDR3 is 16 residues long. Trimming took 1 base from V and 7 from J, leaving 20 bases between them. Germline V gene sequence: CDR1 SGHRS, CDR2 YFSETQ. The CDR3 spells CASSLSGDINDSGYTF. Written as DNA, the CDR3 is TGCGCCAGCAGCTTGAGCGGGGACATCAACGATTCTGGCTACACCTTC.

CDR3 coding DNA: TGCGCCAGCAGCTCCCTAGGGGGAAGTGCTGAAGCTTTCTTT. This gives the protein CASSSLGGSAEAFF. The chain joins TRBV5-1 to TRBJ1-1; D may be TRBD1 (6 bases). The V end was cut by 3 bases, the J end by 6 bases, with 15 bases between. The CDR3 has 14 residues. CDR1 and CDR2 (germline): SGHRS, YFSETQ.

The chain carries TRBV4-1 and TRBJ1-6; 7 bases line up with TRBD1. The junction had 2 bases not matched to a gene; V was cut back by 0 bases and J by 6 bases. Germline CDR1 MGHRA, CDR2 YSYEKL. The CDR3 totals 15 residues. The CDR3 DNA reads as TGCGCCAGCAGCCAAGAGGACAGGACTAATTCACCCCTCCACTTT. Residues: CASSQEDRTNSPLHF.

CDR3 DNA sequence: TGTGCCAGCAGCTTGGACTATGAGCAGTTCTTC. This sequence encodes CASSLDYEQFF. The rearrangement uses TRBV5-6 and TRBJ2-1; the D is unclear. Per germline, CDR1 SGHDT and CDR2 YYEEEE. V lost 0 bases, J lost 8 bases, and 3 bases lay in between. This CDR3 region has 11 residues.

CDR3 protein: CASSRTAGALVDTQYF. CDR3 in DNA: TGTGCCAGCTCACGAACGGCGGGGGCCCTCGTAGATACGCAGTATTTT. The chain is built from TRBV18 and TRBJ2-3, with D perhaps TRBD2 (7 bases). Germline CDR1 and CDR2: KGHSH and LQKENI. CDR3 size: 16 residues. With 4 bases removed from V and 5 bases from J, the gap between germline ends came to 19 bases.

This clone was detected a few times. V and J are TRBV25-1 and TRBJ1-4, with TRBD1 matching 7 bases. With V trimmed by 3 bases and J by 5 bases, 3 bases remained unmatched. Germline V gene data show CDR1 as MGHDK and CDR2 as SYGVNS. The CDR3 is 14 residues long. The CDR3 nucleotides read TGTGCCAGCAGTGAGTACAGGGGCAATGAAAAACTGTTTTTT. Amino acid sequence: CASSEYRGNEKLFF. The full variable domain, its missing parts supplied by reference TRBV25-1 and TRBJ1-4, is EADIYQTPRYLVIGTGKKITLECSQTMGHDKMYWYQQDPGMELHLIHYSYGVNSTEKGDLSSESTVSRIRTEHFPLTLESARPSHTSQYLCASSEYRGNEKLFFGSGTQLSVL.

This clone was seen only once. Germline is not matched at one junction end, which may reflect a read error. This chain connects TRBV5-1 to TRBJ2-4, with D tentatively TRBD2 (5 bases). The CDR3 is 14 amino acids. The V gene's germline CDR1 is SGHRS and CDR2 YFSETQ. The CDR3 DNA sequence: TGCGCCAGCAGCTCCGACGGAGGCCAAAACAGTCAGTACTTC. This encodes CASSSDGGQNSQYF.